This T cell receptor (beta chain) was sequenced in a study of blood T cell repertoires in COVID-19 (dated by TCRdb to between 2020 and 2021). In the study overall: The collaborator samples originated in the United States, Italy and Spain and spanned the acute and convalescent phases of COVID-19. A freely available public database, intended as a resource for researchers studying the immune response to SARS-CoV-2, is where the repertoires were released. HLA class I and class II types, where available, came from metadata supplied by the sample provider rather than from assay-based typing. Samples came from the ongoing ImmuneRACE study (first 160 participants) plus 1,254 subjects from 6 global collaborators. The prospective study material was composed of cDNA or gDNA derived from T cells, B-cell-depleted T cells, or PBMCs. The dataset comprised deeply sampled blood TCRbeta repertoires from subjects exposed to, actively infected with, or recovered from COVID-19. The sample metadata nearly always contained a de-identified subject ID, COVID-19 status, age in years and sex.

Cut back by 0 bases and 5 bases, the V and J ends lie 11 bases apart. The germline V gene (reference sequence) yields SEHNR for CDR1 and FQNEAQ for CDR2. The CDR3, from cysteine to phenylalanine, totals 16 residues. Left in the record is the CDR3 DNA by itself, 48 bases read in frame from the first base. TCRbeta CDR3 regions were amplified from genomic DNA using the immunoSEQ Assay, a bias-controlled multiplex PCR. In the paper's pipeline: Nucleated cell counts per sample were estimated from amplification of reference gene primers within the assay. Sequence reads were collapsed and filtered to measure the absolute abundance of every unique TCRbeta CDR3 rearrangement. For each sample, productive Simpson clonality was calculated as the square root of Simpson's diversity index across productive rearrangements. What TCRdb holds here is the immuneACCESS table cut down to in-frame rearrangements. Part of the clones is not present; checked against another copy, under half of the missing clones reflect an unresolved V gene, and the others are unexplained. Clone size and V and J calls were adopted from that table, with D and trimming inferred from the DNA. The sample table contains 200,000 to 250,000 clones; only one count was recorded for 75% to 85% of them. The ten largest account for 9.1% of the sample.

Participants in the prospective study were enrolled through a virtual design, were aged about 18 to 100 years, and lived in 24 United States geographic areas. To assign participants to cohorts, the prospective study relied on clinical history that participants themselves reported in a screening survey and a study questionnaire. In the prospective study, whole blood, serum and a nasopharyngeal or oropharyngeal swab were collected from each participant by mobile phlebotomists. Prospective study participants could optionally give additional blood draws and questionnaires over an approximately 2-month period. Prospective study blood samples were shipped either frozen or at room temperature before DNA extraction. What the work shows at the level of the full study, not this receptor alone: How much clinical and demographic metadata was included differed by source and by participant, and the metadata was provided uncurated.

About this clone: Its specific antigen is unknown. Base qualities are not at hand, and no much larger clone is one base apart.

The source material was PBMCs or T cells enriched from blood (not recorded which). The receptor was derived from a woman aged 45-60 years with acute COVID-19. The rearrangement combines TRBV7-9 with TRBJ1-6; a tentative D call is TRBD1 (6 bases match). The CDR3 in this case is CASSLARTVNNSPLHF. DNA sequence: TGTGCCAGCAGCTTAGCGAGGACAGTCAATAATTCACCCCTCCACTTT. Extended through the reference TRBV7-9 and TRBJ1-6 proteins, this CDR3 yields the full variable domain: DTGVSQNPRHKITKRGQNVTFRCDPISEHNRLYWYRQTLGQGPEFLTYFQNEAQLEKSRLLSDRFSAERPKGSFSTLEIQRTEQGDSAMYLCASSLARTVNNSPLHFGNGTRLTVT.